This is a list of T cell receptor beta chains from one sample in a study of spatial heterogeneity in lung cancer. TCRdb re-analysed the 5' RACE reads in MiXCR, keeping a single row per CDR3 protein. Found here are nearly 25,000 distinct CDR3 sequences, roughly 9% of them singletons; the top ten hold 7% to 9%. The sequencing here drew on lung tumor tissue, taken at surgery. The source of these receptors is a male donor with early-stage non-small cell lung cancer. Each CDR3 is given with its conserved first and last residue. The order of the fields is V gene, J gene, D gene, clone size, CDR3 DNA, CDR3 protein. A D gene is named only where the DNA matches it firmly. A row's size may be missing; if present it is once, few, many or a size class.

>TRBV10-3|TRBJ2-3|-|-
TGTGCCATCAGCGCGAGGGGGGATGAAGATACGCAGTATTTT
CAISARGDEDTQYF
>TRBV6-1|TRBJ1-5|TRBD1|medium-sized
TGTGCCAGCAGTGAACCGGGACAGGGGAAGAATCAGCCCCAGCATTTT
CASSEPGQGKNQPQHF
>TRBV19|TRBJ1-2|TRBD1|once
TGTGCCAGTACCTCCTCTGGACAGGGGGCTTTTGGCTACACCTTC
CASTSSGQGAFGYTF
>TRBV5-5|TRBJ1-5|-|many
TGTGCCAGCAGCATTGGGTCTAGTAGCAATCAGCCCCAGCATTTT
CASSIGSSSNQPQHF
>TRBV28|TRBJ2-7|TRBD2|many
TGTGCCAGCAGTTTATCGGCGGGAGCCTCCTACGAGCAGTACTTC
CASSLSAGASYEQYF
>TRBV29-1|TRBJ2-3|-|many
TGCAGCGTTGCCCCACAGGTTAGCACAGATACGCAGTATTTT
CSVAPQVSTDTQYF
>TRBV7-9|TRBJ2-7|TRBD1|-
TGTGCCAGCAGCTCGAGACAGGGAGAAGGCGAGCAGTACTTC
CASSSRQGEGEQYF
>TRBV27|TRBJ2-6|TRBD1|many
TGTGCCAGCAGTTTATGGGCAGGGGGCTCTGGGGCCAACGTCCTGACTTTC
CASSLWAGGSGANVLTF
>TRBV27|TRBJ2-1|TRBD1|many
TGTGCCAGCAGTGACCGACAGGGCCCCTACAATGAGCAGTTCTTC
CASSDRQGPYNEQFF
>TRBV28|TRBJ2-7|TRBD2|many
TGTGCCAGCAGTTTAGTCTCCTCTAGTTTTAGCGGGAGGGGGTCGCAGTACTTC
CASSLVSSSFSGRGSQYF
>TRBV12-3/TRBV12-4|TRBJ2-2|-|few
TGTGCCAGCTATACGGGGAACACCGGGGAGCTGTTTTTT
CASYTGNTGELFF
>TRBV18|TRBJ2-7|-|few
TGTGCCAGCTTACCACCAGGGGCGGTAGGCGAGCAGTACTTC
CASLPPGAVGEQYF
>TRBV6-5|TRBJ2-2|TRBD2|many
TGTGCCAGCAAGGGACTAGCGGTGGACACCGGGGAGCTGTTTTTT
CASKGLAVDTGELFF
>TRBV28|TRBJ1-1|-|medium-sized
TGTGCCAGCAGTCCAGGATACGGCATCTCGGTGAACACTGAAGCTTTCTTT
CASSPGYGISVNTEAFF
>TRBV6-2/TRBV6-3|TRBJ1-3|-|-
TGTGCCAGCAGTTTTGGACAGTACTCTGGAAACACCATATATTTT
CASSFGQYSGNTIYF
>TRBV28|TRBJ2-3|TRBD1|many
TGTGCCAGCAAGCCGACAGGGTTTAGCACAGATACGCAGTATTTT
CASKPTGFSTDTQYF
>TRBV7-2|TRBJ1-3|-|-
TGTGCCAGCAGCGGGCCCCGACGGACCTCTGGAAACACCATATATTTT
CASSGPRRTSGNTIYF
>TRBV7-6|TRBJ2-2|-|-
TGTGCCAGCAGTCGGGACGGAATGAACACCGGGGAGCTGTTTTTT
CASSRDGMNTGELFF
>TRBV7-3|TRBJ2-2|-|-
TGTGCCAGCAGCCTACGACGGTACGGGGAGCTGTTTTTT
CASSLRRYGELFF
>TRBV28|TRBJ2-5|-|many
TGTGCCAGCAGGACAAGGGGGAAGGCTAAGGGGGAGACCCAGTACTTC
CASRTRGKAKGETQYF
>TRBV2|TRBJ2-3|-|few
TGTGCCAGCAGTGAGGGGGGGCTTACAGATACGCAGTATTTT
CASSEGGLTDTQYF
>TRBV7-2|TRBJ2-1|TRBD2|few
TGTGCCAGCAAAGCGGGGGGTTCCTACAATGAGCAGTTCTTC
CASKAGGSYNEQFF
>TRBV6-5|TRBJ2-4|TRBD2|-
TGTGCCAGCAGTTACAGGAGCGGGACTTCCAAAAACATTCAGTACTTC
CASSYRSGTSKNIQYF
>TRBV29-1|TRBJ2-7|-|many
TGCAGCGTCCGGAGGGAGTTCGAGCAGTACTTC
CSVRREFEQYF
>TRBV20-1|TRBJ2-7|TRBD2|many
TGCAGTGCTCTTCTAAGGACTAGCGCGGGGCAGTACTTC
CSALLRTSAGQYF
>TRBV5-1|TRBJ2-1|-|-
TGCGCCAGCAGCTTGGAACTTTATAGGACCCTTGGCAATGAGCAGTTCTTC
CASSLELYRTLGNEQFF
>TRBV27|TRBJ2-1|TRBD1|-
TGTGCCAGTGCCCCGACCGGACAGGGGGCGCATGAGCAGTTCTTC
CASAPTGQGAHEQFF
>TRBV4-3|TRBJ2-3|TRBD1|many
TGCGCCAGCAGCCAAGACGGACAGGGAGATACGCAGTATTTT
CASSQDGQGDTQYF
>TRBV7-9|TRBJ1-1|-|many
TGTGCCAGCAGCTTATCTCTGGCAGGGCTCGGTATGGCTTTCTTT
CASSLSLAGLGMAFF
>TRBV23-1|TRBJ2-4|TRBD2|few
TGCGCCAGCACTGCGGGGGGGACTTGGGCCAAAAACATTCAGTACTTC
CASTAGGTWAKNIQYF
>TRBV20-1|TRBJ1-2|-|many
TGCAGTGCTAGTTCCAGAAGCTATGGCTACACCTTC
CSASSRSYGYTF
>TRBV7-9|TRBJ2-7|-|many
TGTGCCAGCAGCTTATTTCGGCGCGGGGGCCGCTCCTACGAGCAGTACTTC
CASSLFRRGGRSYEQYF
>TRBV5-6|TRBJ2-3|TRBD2|-
TGTGCCAGCAGCGGGCGTGCAGCGGGAGGTACAGATACGCAGTATTTT
CASSGRAAGGTDTQYF
>TRBV29-1|TRBJ2-4|-|many
TGCAGCGGGGGGGACCCCAAAAACATTCAGTACTTC
CSGGDPKNIQYF
>TRBV2|TRBJ2-1|-|many
TGTGCCAGCAGTCCATATCTTGAGCAGTTCTTC
CASSPYLEQFF
>TRBV12-3/TRBV12-4|TRBJ2-1|TRBD2|many
TGTGCCAGCAGCTACGATTCAACTAGCGGGGGGACGGATGAGCAGTTCTTC
CASSYDSTSGGTDEQFF